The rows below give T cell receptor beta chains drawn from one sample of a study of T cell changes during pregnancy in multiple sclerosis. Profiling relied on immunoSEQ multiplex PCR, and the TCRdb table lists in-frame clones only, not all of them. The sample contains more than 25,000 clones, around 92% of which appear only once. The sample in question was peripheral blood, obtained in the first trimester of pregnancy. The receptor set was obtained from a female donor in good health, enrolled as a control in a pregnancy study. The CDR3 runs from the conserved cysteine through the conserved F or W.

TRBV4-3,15,CASSHGTGAGDTQYF
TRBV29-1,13,CSGSGIRAGELFF
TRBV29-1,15,CSAARGKRDQETQYF
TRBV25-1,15,CASSKTRQGQETQYF
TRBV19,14,CASSRSSVGQPQHF
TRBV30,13,CAWSVLAGETQYF
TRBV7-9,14,CASSFPGTGYGYTF
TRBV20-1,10,CSARAYGYTF
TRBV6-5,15,CASSYGELGYNEQFF
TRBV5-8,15,CASSLGQGDSYEQYF
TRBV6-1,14,CASRGLADRQTQYF
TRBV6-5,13,CASSPTAGPKLNF
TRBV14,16,CASSQDPRGLKSEAFF
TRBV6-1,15,CASSATSGGLREQFF
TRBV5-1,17,CASTAGRKDRRNTEAFF